This TCR beta chain is drawn from a study of T cell repertoires in cytomegalovirus infection. Study overall: HLA-B-restricted CMV epitopes that are well studied were used alongside recently identified HLA-C-restricted ones. Indications came from public TCR beta signatures; they pointed to CMV infection and to a matching HLA type.

Study-level findings and limits: What dominated the ex vivo response were HLA-C-restricted CMV-specific TCR beta clonotypes. The cumulative frequency of public TCR beta families identified carriers of CMV plus the relevant HLA.

Concerning this clonotype itself: Its antigen remains unidentified.

One entry per CDR3 protein, called by TCRdb with MiXCR from the reads. Of around 710,000 distinct CDR3 sequences in the sample, roughly 29% were seen once. Trimming took off 2 bases at V and 10 bases at J, with 14 bases between the two ends. The CDR3 totals 13 residues. Germline assignment: CDR1 SGHVS and CDR2 FQNEAQ. This sequence originates from a human donor in good health (CMV status not recorded). Some clones in this sample may be carry-over from other donors' samples. This chain uses TRBV7-8 with TRBJ1-1; no clear D gene. This material consisted of cultured CD8+ T cells from PBMCs, taken from culture after CMV antigen stimulation. The CDR3 sequence is CASSLSGLAGAFF. The CDR3 coding sequence is TGTGCCAGCAGCTTATCCGGACTGGCGGGAGCTTTCTTT.